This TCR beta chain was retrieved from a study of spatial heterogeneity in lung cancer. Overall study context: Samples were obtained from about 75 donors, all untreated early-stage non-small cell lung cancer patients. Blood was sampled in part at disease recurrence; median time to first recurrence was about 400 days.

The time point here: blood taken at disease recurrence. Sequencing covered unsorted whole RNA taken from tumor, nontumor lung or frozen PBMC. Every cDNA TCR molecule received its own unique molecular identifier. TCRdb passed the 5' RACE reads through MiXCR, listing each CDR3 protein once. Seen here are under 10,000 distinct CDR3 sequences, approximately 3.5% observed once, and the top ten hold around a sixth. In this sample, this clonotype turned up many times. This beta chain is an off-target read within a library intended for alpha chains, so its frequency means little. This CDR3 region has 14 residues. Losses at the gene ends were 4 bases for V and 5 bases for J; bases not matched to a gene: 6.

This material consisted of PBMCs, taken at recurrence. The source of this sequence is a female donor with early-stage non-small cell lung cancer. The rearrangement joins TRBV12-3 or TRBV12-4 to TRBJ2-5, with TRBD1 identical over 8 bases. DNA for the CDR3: TGTGCCAGCAGTTACCCAGGGGGCGGGGAGACCCAGTACTTC. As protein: CASSYPGGGETQYF.